This T cell receptor beta chain was retrieved from a study of blood T cell repertoires in COVID-19. Study information: The analysed material was cDNA or gDNA that came from T cells, B-cell-depleted T cells, or PBMCs.

Method: immunoSEQ multiplex PCR; TCRdb's copy keeps in-frame clones and lacks some. The sample gives some 290,000 clones, roughly 86% of which show up once; around 3.6% is in the top ten. Germline V gene sequence: CDR1 LNHDA, CDR2 SQIVND (reference sequence). Trimming took 3 bases from V and 3 from J, leaving 11 bases between them. The CDR3 sequence is 14 residues long. The J gene is TRBJ1-1, the V gene TRBV19, with D perhaps TRBD1 (6 bases). Source material: peripheral blood. The sequence was obtained from a man aged 18 to 30 with active or convalescent COVID-19. The CDR3 region has the DNA TGTGCCAGTAGTATGAGGGGGAGCTACACTGAAGCTTTCTTT. Its translation is CASSMRGSYTEAFF.